The T cell receptor (beta chain) under discussion was sequenced for a study of T cells in Graves' hyperthyroidism and ophthalmopathy. The CDR3 loop spans 14 amino acids. Germline CDR1 SNHLY, CDR2 FYNNEI. Study-wide results and limits: Blood also carried most thyroid clonotypes expanded above 0.001. By a 13 V-J model, ophthalmopathy was set apart from stable hyperthyroidism.

On this clonotype itself: The target antigen is unknown. The junction does not match germline at one end; this may be a read error.

The CDR3 regions of TCR beta were amplified from RNA transcripts. With the HTBI primer set, the TCR CDR3 went through a first round of RT-PCR. TCRdb re-called the multiplex PCR reads through MiXCR, storing one row per CDR3 protein. The sample lists 660,000 or so distinct CDR3 sequences, nearly 45% occurring once. The TCR originated in an adult man with Graves' disease, either hyperthyroidism or ophthalmopathy (not recorded which). Sequenced: peripheral blood or thyroid tissue (not recorded which). The rearrangement uses TRBV2 and TRBJ2-7; 7 bases are shared with TRBD1. The CDR3 protein is CASRSTGNSHEQYF. In DNA, the CDR3 is TGTGCCAGCAGGTCGACAGGGAACTCCCACGAGCAGTACTTC.